This T cell receptor (beta chain) appears in the sequencing data of a study of T cell responses to AZD1222 COVID-19 vaccine. Study in general: Second-dose recipients at about 4 or about 12 weeks were treated as one pooled group.

A word on this clone: The target antigen is unknown.

Sequencing was performed with immunoSEQ multiplex PCR; in TCRdb, only in-frame clones are kept and a portion is missing. The table has about 160,000 clones, 88% seen once. V shed 0 bases, J shed 1 base, and the junction held 3 bases outside the gene matches. The CDR3 runs to 15 residues. Germline loops: CDR1 MNHEY, CDR2 SVGAGI. Points from the study as a whole: The number of AZD1222 recipients seropositive at baseline was only six. Among the donors, most were white British and more were female, and clonal diversity was possibly underestimated. Repertoire samples came only from after the peak T cell response.

Sequenced material: peripheral blood, taken on day 0 of AZD1222 vaccination. The clonotype originates from an adult in good health. This sequence joins TRBV6-5 and TRBJ2-7; 7 nucleotides line up with TRBD1. CDR3 in DNA: TGTGCCAGCAGTTACTCTGGGGACAGTTCCTACGAGCAGTACTTC. Translated: CASSYSGDSSYEQYF.